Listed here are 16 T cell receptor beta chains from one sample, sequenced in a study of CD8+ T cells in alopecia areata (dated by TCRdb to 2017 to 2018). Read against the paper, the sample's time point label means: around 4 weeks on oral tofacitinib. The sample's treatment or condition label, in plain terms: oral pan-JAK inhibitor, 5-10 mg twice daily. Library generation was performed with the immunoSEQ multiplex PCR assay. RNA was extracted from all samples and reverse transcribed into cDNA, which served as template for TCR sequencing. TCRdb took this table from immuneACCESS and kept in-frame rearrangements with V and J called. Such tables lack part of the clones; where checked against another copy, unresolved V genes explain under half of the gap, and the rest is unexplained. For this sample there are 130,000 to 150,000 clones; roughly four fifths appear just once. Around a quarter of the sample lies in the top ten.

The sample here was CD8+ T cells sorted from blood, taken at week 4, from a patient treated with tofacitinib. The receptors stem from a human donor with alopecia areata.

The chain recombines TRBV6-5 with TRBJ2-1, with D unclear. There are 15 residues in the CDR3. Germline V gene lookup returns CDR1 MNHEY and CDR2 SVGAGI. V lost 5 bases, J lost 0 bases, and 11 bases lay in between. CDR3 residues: CASSPDRSSYNEQFF. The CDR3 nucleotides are TGTGCCAGCAGTCCCGACCGGAGCTCCTACAATGAGCAGTTCTTC.

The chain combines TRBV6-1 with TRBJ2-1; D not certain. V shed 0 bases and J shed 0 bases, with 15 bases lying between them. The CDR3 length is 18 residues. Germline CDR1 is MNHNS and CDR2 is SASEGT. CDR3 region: CASSEAHPSRSSYNEQFF. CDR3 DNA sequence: TGTGCCAGCAGTGAAGCCCACCCGTCGAGGAGCTCCTACAATGAGCAGTTCTTC.

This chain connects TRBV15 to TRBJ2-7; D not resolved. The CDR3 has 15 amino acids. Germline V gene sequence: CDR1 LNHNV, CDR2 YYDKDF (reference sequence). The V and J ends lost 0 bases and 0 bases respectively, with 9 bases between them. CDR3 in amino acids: CATSRDARSSYEQYF. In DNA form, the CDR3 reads TGTGCCACCAGCAGAGACGCGAGGAGCTCCTACGAGCAGTACTTC.

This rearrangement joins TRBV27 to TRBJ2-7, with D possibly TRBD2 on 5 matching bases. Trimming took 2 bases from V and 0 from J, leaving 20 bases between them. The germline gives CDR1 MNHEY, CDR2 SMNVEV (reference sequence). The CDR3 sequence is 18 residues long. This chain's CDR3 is CASSLGGMGIPDSYEQYF. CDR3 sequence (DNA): TGTGCCAGCAGTTTAGGAGGCATGGGGATTCCCGACTCCTACGAGCAGTACTTC.

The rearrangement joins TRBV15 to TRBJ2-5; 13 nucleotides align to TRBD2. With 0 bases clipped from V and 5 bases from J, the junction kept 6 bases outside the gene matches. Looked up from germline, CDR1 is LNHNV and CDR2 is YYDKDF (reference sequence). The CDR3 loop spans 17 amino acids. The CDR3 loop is CATSRDPTSGGVETQYF. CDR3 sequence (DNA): TGTGCCACCAGCAGAGATCCCACTAGCGGGGGGGTGGAGACCCAGTACTTC.

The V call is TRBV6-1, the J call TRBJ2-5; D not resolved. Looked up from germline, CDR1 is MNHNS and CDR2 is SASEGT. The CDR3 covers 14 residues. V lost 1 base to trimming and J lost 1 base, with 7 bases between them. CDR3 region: CASSEGQIQETQYF. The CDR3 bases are TGTGCCAGCAGTGAAGGACAAATCCAAGAGACCCAGTACTTC.

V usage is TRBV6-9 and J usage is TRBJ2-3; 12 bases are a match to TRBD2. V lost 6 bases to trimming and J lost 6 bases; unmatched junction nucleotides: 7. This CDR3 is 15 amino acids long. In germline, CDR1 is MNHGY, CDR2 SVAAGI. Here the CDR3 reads CASSESSGGADTQYF. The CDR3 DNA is TGTGCCAGCAGCGAATCTAGCGGGGGGGCCGATACGCAGTATTTT.

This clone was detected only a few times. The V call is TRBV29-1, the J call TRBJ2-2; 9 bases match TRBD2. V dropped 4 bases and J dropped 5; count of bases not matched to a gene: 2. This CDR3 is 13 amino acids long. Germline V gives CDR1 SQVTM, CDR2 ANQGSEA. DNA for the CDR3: TGCAGCGTTGCGACTAGCGGTACCGGGGAGCTGTTTTTT. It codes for CSVATSGTGELFF.

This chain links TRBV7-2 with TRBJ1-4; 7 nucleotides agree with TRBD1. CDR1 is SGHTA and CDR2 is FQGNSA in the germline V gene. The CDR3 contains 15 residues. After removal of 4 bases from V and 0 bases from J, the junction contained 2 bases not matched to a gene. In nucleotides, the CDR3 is TGTGCCAGCAGCTCAACAGGGGCAACTAATGAAAAACTGTTTTTT. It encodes CASSSTGATNEKLFF.

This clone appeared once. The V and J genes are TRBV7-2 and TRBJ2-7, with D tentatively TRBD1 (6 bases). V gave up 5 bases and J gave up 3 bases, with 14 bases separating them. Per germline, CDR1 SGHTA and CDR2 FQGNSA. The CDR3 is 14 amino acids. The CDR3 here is CASSDTGHGYEQYF. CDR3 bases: TGTGCCAGCAGCGATACGGGACACGGCTACGAGCAGTACTTC.

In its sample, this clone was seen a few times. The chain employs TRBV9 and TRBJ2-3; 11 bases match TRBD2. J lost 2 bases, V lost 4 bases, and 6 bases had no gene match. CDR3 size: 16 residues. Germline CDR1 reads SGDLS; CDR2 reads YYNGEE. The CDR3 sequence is CASSLRTSGFTDTQYF. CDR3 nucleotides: TGTGCCAGCAGCTTGCGGACTAGCGGGTTCACAGATACGCAGTATTTT.

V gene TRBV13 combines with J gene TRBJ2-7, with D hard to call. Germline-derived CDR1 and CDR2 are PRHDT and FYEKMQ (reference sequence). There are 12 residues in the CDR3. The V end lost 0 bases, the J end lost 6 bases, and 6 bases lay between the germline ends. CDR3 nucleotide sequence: TGTGCCAGCAGCTTAGGCGACTCCGAGCAGTACTTC. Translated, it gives CASSLGDSEQYF.

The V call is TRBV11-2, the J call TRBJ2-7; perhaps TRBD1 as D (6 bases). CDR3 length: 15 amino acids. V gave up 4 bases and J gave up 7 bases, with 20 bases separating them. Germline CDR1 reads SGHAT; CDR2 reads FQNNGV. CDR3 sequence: CASSSWGQGKEEQYF. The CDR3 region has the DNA TGTGCCAGCAGCTCGTGGGGCCAGGGGAAGGAGGAGCAGTACTTC.

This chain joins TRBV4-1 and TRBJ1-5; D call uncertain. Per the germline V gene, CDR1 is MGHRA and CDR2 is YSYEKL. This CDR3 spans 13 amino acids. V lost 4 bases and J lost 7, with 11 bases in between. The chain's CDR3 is CASSLGDRQPQHF. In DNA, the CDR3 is TGCGCCAGCAGCCTTGGGGATCGCCAGCCCCAGCATTTT.

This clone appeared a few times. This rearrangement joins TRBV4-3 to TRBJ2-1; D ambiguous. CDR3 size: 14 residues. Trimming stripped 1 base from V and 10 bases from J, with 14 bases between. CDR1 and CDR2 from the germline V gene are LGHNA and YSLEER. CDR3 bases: TGCGCCAGCAGCCAAGGAACGGTCGGCTACGAGCAGTTCTTC. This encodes CASSQGTVGYEQFF.

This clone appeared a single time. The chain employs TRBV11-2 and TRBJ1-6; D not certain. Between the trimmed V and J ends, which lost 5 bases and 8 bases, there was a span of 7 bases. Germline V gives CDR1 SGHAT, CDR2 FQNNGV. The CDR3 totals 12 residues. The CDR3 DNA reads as TGTGCCAGCAGCCCCACCGATTCACCCCTCCACTTT. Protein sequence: CASSPTDSPLHF.